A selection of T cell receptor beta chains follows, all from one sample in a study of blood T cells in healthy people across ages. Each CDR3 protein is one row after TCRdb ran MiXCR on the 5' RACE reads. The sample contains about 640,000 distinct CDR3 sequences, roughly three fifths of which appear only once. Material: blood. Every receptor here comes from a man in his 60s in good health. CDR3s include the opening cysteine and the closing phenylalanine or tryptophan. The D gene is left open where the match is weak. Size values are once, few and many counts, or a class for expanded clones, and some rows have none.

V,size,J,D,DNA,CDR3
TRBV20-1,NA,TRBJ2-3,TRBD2,TGCAGTGCTAGCCCGACTAGCATGAGCACAGATACGCAGTATTTT,CSASPTSMSTDTQYF
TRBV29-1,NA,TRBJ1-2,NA,TGCAGCGTCGAGGTTTGGGGGCTTGGCTACACCTTC,CSVEVWGLGYTF
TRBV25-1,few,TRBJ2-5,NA,TGTGCCAGCAGTGACCGGACAGTTCAAGAGACCCAGTACTTC,CASSDRTVQETQYF
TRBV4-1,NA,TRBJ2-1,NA,TGCGCCAGCAGCCAGCAGCAAGAAAGCTCCTACAATGAGCAGTTCTTC,CASSQQQESSYNEQFF
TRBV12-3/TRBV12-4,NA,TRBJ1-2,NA,TGTGCCAGCAGTTTTGGTCGCGAGGGCGCAAACTATGGCTACACCTTC,CASSFGREGANYGYTF
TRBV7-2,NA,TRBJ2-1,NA,TGTGCCAGCAGCTTTGGACCCATGGAGACCCAGTTCTTC,CASSFGPMETQFF
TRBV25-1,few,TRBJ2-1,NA,TGTGCCAGCCTGTGGGACGTGGGTAATGAGCAGTTCTTC,CASLWDVGNEQFF
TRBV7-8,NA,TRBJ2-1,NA,TGTGCCAGCAGCTTAGCGATCGGGGTATGGAATGAGCAGTTCTTC,CASSLAIGVWNEQFF
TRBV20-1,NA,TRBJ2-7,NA,TGCAGTGCTAGAGCACCTGCAGGGTCCGACTACGAGCAGTACTTC,CSARAPAGSDYEQYF
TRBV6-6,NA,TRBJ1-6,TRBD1,TGTGCCAGCAGTTACCGCCGGGGACAGAGTATTGATTCACCCCTCCACTTT,CASSYRRGQSIDSPLHF
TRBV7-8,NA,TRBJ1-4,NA,TGTGCCAGCAACCTCCTCGGACAAATTAATGAAAAACTGTTTTTT,CASNLLGQINEKLFF
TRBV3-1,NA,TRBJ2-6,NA,TGTGCCAGCCGCGGTTCCTACGACTCTGGGGCCAACGTCCTGACTTTC,CASRGSYDSGANVLTF
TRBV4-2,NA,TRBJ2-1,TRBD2,TGTGCCAGCAGCCGCCCCGGGGGGGTCCACAATGAGCAGTTCTTC,CASSRPGGVHNEQFF
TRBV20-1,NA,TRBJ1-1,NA,TGCAGTGTCACTCCGGGACGGGTCACTGAAGCTTTCTTT,CSVTPGRVTEAFF
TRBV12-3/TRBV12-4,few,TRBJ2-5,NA,TGTGCCAGCAGTTTAAGGGGCTGGGAGACCCAGTACTTC,CASSLRGWETQYF
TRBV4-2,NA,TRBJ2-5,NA,TGTGCCAGCAGCCAAGAATGGCGGGCCCGGACCCAGTACTTC,CASSQEWRARTQYF
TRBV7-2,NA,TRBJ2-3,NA,TGTGCCAGCAGCGTATCAGAAGATACGCAGTATTTT,CASSVSEDTQYF
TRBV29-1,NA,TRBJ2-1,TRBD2,TGCAGCGTTGAGAGGGCGGGAGCGGGGGTTAATGAGCAGTTCTTC,CSVERAGAGVNEQFF